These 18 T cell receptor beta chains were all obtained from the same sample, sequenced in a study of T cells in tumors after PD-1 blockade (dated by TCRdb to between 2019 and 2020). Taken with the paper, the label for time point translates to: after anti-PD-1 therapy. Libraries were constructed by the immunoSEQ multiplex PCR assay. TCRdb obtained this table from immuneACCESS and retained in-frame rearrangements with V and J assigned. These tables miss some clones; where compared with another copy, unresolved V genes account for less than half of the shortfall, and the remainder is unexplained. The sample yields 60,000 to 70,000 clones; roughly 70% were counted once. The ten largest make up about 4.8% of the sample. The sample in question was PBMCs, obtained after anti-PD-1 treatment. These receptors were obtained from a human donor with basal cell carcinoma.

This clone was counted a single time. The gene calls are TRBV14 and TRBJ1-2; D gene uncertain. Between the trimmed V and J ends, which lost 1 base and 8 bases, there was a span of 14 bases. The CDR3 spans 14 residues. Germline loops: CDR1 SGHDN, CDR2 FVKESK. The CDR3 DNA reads TGTGCCAGCAGCCAAGTCGGGTTTGTGGGAGGCTACACCTTC. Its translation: CASSQVGFVGGYTF.

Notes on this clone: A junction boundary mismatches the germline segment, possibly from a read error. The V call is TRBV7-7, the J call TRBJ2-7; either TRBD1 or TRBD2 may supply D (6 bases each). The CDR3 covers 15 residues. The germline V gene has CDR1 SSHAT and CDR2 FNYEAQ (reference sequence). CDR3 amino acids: CASSSSPGATYEQYF. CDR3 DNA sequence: TGTGCTAGCAGCTCATCTCCGGGGGCTACCTACGAGCAGTACTTC.

The CDR3 reads CASSIRFWADQPQHF. The DNA of the CDR3 is TGTGCCAGTAGTATTCGGTTTTGGGCGGATCAGCCCCAGCATTTT. The rearrangement links TRBV19 to TRBJ1-5; D ambiguous. Deletions cut 3 bases from V and 5 bases from J, with 14 bases between. This CDR3 spans 15 amino acids. Looked up from germline, CDR1 is LNHDA and CDR2 is SQIVND (reference sequence).

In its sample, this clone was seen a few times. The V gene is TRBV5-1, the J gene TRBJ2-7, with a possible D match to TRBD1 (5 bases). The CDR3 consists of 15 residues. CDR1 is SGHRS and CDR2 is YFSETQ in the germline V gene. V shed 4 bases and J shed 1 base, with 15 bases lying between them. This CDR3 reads CASSTEPQVSYEQYF. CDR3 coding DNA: TGCGCCAGCAGCACGGAACCACAGGTTTCCTACGAGCAGTACTTC.

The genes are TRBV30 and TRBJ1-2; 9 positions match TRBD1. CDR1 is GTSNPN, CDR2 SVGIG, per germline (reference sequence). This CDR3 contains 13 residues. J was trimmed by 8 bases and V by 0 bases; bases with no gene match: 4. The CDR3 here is CAWSVQGALGYTF. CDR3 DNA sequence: TGTGCCTGGAGTGTACAGGGGGCGCTGGGCTACACCTTC.

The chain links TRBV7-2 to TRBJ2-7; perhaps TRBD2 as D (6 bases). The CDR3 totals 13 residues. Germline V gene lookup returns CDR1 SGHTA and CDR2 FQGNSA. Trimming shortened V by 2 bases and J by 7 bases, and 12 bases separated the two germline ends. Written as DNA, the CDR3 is TGTGCCAGCAGCTTAAGAAGCGCGGGGGAGCAGTACTTC. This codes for CASSLRSAGEQYF.

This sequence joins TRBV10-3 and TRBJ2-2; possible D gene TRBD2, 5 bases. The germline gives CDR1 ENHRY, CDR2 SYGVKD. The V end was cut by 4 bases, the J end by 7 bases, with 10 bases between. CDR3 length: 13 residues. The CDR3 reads CAISAGMGGELFF. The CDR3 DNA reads TGTGCCATCAGTGCCGGGATGGGCGGGGAGCTGTTTTTT.

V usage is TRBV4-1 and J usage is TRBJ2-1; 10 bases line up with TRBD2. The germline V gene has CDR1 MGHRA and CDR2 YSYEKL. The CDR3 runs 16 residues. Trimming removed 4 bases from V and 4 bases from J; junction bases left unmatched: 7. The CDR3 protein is CASSRALAGDYNEQFF. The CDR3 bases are TGCGCCAGCAGCCGCGCGCTAGCGGGGGATTACAATGAGCAGTTCTTC.

For the CDR3, the DNA is TGTGCCAGCAGTTCCTGGACTAGCGGCACCTACGAGCAGTACTTC. Translating it yields CASSSWTSGTYEQYF. V is TRBV27 and J is TRBJ2-7; TRBD2 matches 10 bases. Germline loops: CDR1 MNHEY, CDR2 SMNVEV (reference sequence). The CDR3 has 15 amino acids. V lost 4 bases to trimming and J lost 2 bases; unmatched junction nucleotides: 5.

CDR3 sequence (DNA): TGTGCCAGCAGCGCCAGGGGTTTCGGGGATACGCAGTATTTT. It codes for CASSARGFGDTQYF. This chain links TRBV7-6 with TRBJ2-3; possible D gene TRBD1, 6 bases. V lost 5 bases to trimming and J lost 6 bases, with 15 bases between them. The CDR3 has 14 amino acids. From germline, CDR1 is SGHVS and CDR2 FNYEAQ.

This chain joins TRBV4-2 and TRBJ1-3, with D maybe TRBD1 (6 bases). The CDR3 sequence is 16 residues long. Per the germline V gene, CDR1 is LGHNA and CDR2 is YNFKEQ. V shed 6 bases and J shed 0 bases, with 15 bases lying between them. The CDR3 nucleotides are TGTGCCAGCAGACCTCAGGGGACAAACTCTGGAAACACCATATATTTT. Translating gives CASRPQGTNSGNTIYF.

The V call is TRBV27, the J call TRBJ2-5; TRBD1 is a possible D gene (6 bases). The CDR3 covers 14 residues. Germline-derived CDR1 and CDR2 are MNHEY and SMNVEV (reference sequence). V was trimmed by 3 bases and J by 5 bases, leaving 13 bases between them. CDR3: CASSFSAGVETQYF. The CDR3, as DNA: TGTGCCAGCAGTTTCTCGGCAGGGGTCGAGACCCAGTACTTC.

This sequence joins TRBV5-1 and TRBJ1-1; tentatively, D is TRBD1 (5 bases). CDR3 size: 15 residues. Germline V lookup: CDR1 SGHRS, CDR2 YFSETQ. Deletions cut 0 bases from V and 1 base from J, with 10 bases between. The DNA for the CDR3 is TGCGCCAGCAGCTTGGATGGGGGGAAGAACACTGAAGCTTTCTTT. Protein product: CASSLDGGKNTEAFF.

This chain's CDR3 is CASSLSGTPNTETQYF. The CDR3 DNA reads as TGTGCCAGCAGCTTATCCGGGACACCGAATACGGAGACCCAGTACTTC. The chain combines TRBV7-9 with TRBJ2-5; D may be TRBD1 (6 bases). This CDR3 contains 16 residues. Per germline, CDR1 SEHNR and CDR2 FQNEAQ (reference sequence). V gave up 2 bases and J gave up 5 bases, with 18 bases separating them. The full variable domain, rest sourced from reference TRBV7-9 and TRBJ2-5, is DTGVSQNPRHKITKRGQNVTFRCDPISEHNRLYWYRQTLGQGPEFLTYFQNEAQLEKSRLLSDRFSAERPKGSFSTLEIQRTEQGDSAMYLCASSLSGTPNTETQYFGPGTRLLVL.

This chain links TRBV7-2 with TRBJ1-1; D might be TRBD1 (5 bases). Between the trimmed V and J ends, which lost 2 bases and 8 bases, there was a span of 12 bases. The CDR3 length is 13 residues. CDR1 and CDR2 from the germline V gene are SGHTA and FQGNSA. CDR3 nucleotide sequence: TGTGCCAGCAGCTTACGGGGACCCAAAGAAGCTTTCTTT. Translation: CASSLRGPKEAFF.

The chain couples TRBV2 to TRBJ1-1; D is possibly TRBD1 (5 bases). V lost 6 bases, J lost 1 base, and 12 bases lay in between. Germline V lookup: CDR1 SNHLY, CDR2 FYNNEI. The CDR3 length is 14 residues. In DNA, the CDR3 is TGTGCCAGCAGAGGTCAGGGTGGGAACACTGAAGCTTTCTTT. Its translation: CASRGQGGNTEAFF. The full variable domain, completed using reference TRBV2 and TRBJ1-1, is EPEVTQTPSHQVTQMGQEVILRCVPISNHLYFYWYRQILGQKVEFLVSFYNNEISEKSEIFDDQFSVERPDGSNFTLKIRSTKLEDSAMYFCASRGQGGNTEAFFGQGTRLTVV.

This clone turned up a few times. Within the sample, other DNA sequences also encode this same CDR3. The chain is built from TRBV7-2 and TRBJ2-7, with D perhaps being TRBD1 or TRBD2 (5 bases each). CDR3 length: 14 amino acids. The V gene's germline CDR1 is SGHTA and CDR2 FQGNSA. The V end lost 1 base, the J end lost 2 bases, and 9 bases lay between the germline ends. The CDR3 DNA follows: TGTGCCAGCAGCTTAGGGGGGTCAGCCTACGAGCAGTACTTC. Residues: CASSLGGSAYEQYF.

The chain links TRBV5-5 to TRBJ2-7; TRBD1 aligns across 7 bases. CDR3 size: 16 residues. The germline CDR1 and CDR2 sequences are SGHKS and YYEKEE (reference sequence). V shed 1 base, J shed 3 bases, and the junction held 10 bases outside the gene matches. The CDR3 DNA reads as TGTGCCAGCAGCTTGAATTGGGGGCAGGGGGTCTACGAGCAGTACTTC. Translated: CASSLNWGQGVYEQYF.